This record covers a single TCR beta chain. Per the original methods: The assay estimated nucleated cells by amplifying reference gene primers. Generated by immunoSEQ multiplex PCR, the TCRdb table keeps only in-frame clones and is missing some. The D gene and trimming were derived from the DNA, and the V and J assignments and clone size from that table. The sample includes some 240,000 clones, about 91% of them seen just once. This sample was taken from a study of blood T cell repertoires in COVID-19. Study in general: Collection of acute and convalescent COVID-19 samples took place in the United States, Italy and Spain. PBMCs, B-cell-depleted T cells, or T cells were the source of the cDNA or gDNA that made up the material.

The clonotype originates from a woman aged 40-49 years who had recovered from COVID-19. The sample was peripheral blood.

CDR3 sequence (DNA): TGTGCCAGCAGCTTTTTTCCACTAGAAAAACTGTTTTTT. As protein: CASSFFPLEKLFF. The V call is TRBV7-6, the J call TRBJ1-4; D gene ambiguous. Germline V gene sequence: CDR1 SGHVS, CDR2 FNYEAQ. This CDR3 is built from 13 residues. V lost 3 bases and J lost 8, with 10 bases in between.